The clone carrying this T cell receptor beta chain showed up just once. Its antigen is currently unknown. This sample stems from a study of T cell responses to AZD1222 COVID-19 vaccine. Notes on the study in general: Just six or seven AZD1222 recipients tested seropositive at baseline. With two AZD1222 doses given, Spike-specific TCR breadth and depth both rose. It was only after the peak T cell response that any repertoires were sampled. Unmutated variant regions reportedly attract nearly half of all spike-specific TCRs.

Sequencing was performed with immunoSEQ multiplex PCR; in TCRdb, only in-frame clones are kept and a portion is missing. The table records some 110,000 clones, 75% to 90% of them present only once. Germline V gives CDR1 SGHTA, CDR2 FQGNSA. The CDR3 is made up of 13 amino acids. V was pared by 4 bases and J by 6 bases, with 12 bases between. The rearrangement uses TRBV7-2 and TRBJ1-1; D possibly corresponds to TRBD1 (6 bases). The starting material was peripheral blood, obtained 28 days after the second AZD1222 dose. The clonotype was recovered from an adult who received the AZD1222 COVID-19 vaccine. The CDR3 loop reads CASSSLGQSEAFF. For the CDR3, the DNA is TGTGCCAGCAGCTCCCTTGGACAGTCTGAAGCTTTCTTT.